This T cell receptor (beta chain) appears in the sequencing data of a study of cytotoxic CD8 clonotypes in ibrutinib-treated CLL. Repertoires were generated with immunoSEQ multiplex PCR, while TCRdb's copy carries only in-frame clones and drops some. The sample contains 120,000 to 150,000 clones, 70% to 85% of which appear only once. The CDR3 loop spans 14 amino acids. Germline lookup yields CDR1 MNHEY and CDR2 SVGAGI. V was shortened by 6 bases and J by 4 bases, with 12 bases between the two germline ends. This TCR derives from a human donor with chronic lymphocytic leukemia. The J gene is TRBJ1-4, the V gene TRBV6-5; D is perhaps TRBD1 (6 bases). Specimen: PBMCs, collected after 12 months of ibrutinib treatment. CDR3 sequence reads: CASRTGGGNEKLFF. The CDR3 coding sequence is TGTGCCAGCAGAACCGGAGGGGGTAATGAAAAACTGTTTTTT.